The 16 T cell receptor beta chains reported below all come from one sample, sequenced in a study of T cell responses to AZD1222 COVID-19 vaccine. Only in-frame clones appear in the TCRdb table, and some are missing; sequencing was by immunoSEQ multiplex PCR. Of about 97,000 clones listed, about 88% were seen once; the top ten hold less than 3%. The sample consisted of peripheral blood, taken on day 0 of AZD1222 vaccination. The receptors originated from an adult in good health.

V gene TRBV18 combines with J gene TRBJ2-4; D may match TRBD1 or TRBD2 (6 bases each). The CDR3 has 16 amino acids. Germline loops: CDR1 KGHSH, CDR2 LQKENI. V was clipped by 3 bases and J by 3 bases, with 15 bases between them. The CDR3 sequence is CASSPLEQGGKNIQYF. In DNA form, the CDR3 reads TGTGCCAGCTCACCGCTTGAACAGGGAGGCAAAAACATTCAGTACTTC.

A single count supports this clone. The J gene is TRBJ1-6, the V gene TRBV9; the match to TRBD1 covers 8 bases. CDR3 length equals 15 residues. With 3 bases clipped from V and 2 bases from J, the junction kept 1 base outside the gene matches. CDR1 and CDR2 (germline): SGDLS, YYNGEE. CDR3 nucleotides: TGTGCCAGCAGCGCGACAGGGGCCTATAATTCACCCCTCCACTTT. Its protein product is CASSATGAYNSPLHF.

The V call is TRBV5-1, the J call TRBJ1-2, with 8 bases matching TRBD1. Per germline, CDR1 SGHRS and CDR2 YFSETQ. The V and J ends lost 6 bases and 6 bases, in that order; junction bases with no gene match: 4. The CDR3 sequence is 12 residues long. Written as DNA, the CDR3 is TGCGCCAGCACACTACAGGGGGATGGCTACACCTTC. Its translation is CASTLQGDGYTF.

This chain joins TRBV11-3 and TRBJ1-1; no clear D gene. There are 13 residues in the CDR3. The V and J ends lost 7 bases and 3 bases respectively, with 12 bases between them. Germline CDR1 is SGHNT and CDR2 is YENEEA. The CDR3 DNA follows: TGTGCCAGCAACTTCGCGGCCTACACTGAAGCTTTCTTT. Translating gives CASNFAAYTEAFF.

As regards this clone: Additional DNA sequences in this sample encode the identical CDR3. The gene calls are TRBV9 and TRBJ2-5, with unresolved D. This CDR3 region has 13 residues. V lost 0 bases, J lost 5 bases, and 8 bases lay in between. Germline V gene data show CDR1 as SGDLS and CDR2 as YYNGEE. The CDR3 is CASSVARSETQYF. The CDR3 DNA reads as TGTGCCAGCAGCGTAGCCCGGTCGGAGACCCAGTACTTC. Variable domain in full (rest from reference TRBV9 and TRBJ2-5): DSGVTQTPKHLITATGQRVTLRCSPRSGDLSVYWYQQSLDQGLQFLIQYYNGEERAKGNILERFSAQQFPDLHSELNLSSLELGDSALYFCASSVARSETQYFGPGTRLLVL.

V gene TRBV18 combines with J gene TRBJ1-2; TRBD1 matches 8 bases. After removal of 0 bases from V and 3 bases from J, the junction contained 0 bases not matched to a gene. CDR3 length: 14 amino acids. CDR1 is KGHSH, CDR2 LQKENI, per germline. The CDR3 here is CASSPPGQDYGYTF. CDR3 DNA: TGTGCCAGCTCACCACCGGGACAGGACTATGGCTACACCTTC.

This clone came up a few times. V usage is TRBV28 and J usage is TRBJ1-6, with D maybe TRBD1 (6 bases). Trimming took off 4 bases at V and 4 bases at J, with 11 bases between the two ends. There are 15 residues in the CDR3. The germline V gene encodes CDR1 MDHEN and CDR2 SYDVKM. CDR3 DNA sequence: TGTGCCAGCAGTTCCCCGGACAGTTATAATTCACCCCTCCACTTT. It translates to CASSSPDSYNSPLHF.

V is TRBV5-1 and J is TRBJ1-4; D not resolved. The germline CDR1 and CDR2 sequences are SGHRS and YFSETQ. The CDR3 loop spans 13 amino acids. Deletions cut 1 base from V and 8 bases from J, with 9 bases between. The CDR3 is CASSLWVGEKLFF. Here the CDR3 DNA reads TGCGCCAGCAGCTTGTGGGTCGGCGAAAAACTGTTTTTT.

CDR3 DNA: TGTGCCAGCAGGGGGACAACTAACTATGGCTACACCTTC. Translation gives CASRGTTNYGYTF. The chain carries TRBV9 and TRBJ1-2, with D perhaps matching TRBD1 (6 bases). This CDR3 is 13 amino acids long. With 5 bases removed from V and 0 bases from J, the gap between germline ends came to 8 bases. Germline V lookup: CDR1 SGDLS, CDR2 YYNGEE.

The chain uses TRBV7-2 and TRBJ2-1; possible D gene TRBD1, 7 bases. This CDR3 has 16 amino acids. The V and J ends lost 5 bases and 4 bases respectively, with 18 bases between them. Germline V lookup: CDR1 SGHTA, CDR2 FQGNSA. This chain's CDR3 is CASSPSRRGLYNEQFF. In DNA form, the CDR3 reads TGTGCCAGCAGCCCATCCAGGAGGGGGCTATACAATGAGCAGTTCTTC.

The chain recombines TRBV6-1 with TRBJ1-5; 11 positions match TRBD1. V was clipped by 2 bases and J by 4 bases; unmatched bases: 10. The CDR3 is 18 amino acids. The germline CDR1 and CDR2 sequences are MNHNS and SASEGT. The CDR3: CASSESDLDRGLNQPQHF. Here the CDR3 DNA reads TGTGCCAGCAGTGAATCGGATCTGGACAGGGGGCTTAATCAGCCCCAGCATTTT.

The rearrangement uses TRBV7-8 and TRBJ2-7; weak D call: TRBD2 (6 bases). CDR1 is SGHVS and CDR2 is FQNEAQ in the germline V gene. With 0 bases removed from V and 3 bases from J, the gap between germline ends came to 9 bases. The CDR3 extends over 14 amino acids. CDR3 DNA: TGTGCCAGCAGCTTAGCGGGACTGAACTACGAGCAGTACTTC. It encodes CASSLAGLNYEQYF.

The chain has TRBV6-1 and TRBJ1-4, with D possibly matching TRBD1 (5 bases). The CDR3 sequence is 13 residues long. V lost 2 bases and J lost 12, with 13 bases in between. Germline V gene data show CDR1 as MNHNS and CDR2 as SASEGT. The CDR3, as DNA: TGTGCCAGCAGTGAAAGGGCGCAGGGCCAACTGTTTTTT. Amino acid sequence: CASSERAQGQLFF.

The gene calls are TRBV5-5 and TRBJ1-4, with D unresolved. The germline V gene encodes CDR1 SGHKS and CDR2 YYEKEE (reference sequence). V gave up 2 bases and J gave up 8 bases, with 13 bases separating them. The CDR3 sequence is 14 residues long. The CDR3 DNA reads TGTGCCAGCAGCTTTCTGGTTCCGGTCGAAAAACTGTTTTTT. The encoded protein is CASSFLVPVEKLFF.

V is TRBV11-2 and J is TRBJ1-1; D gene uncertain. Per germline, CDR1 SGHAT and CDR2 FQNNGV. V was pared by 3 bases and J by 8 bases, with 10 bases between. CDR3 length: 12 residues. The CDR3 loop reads CASSFSSFEAFF. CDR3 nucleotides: TGTGCCAGCAGCTTTAGTTCCTTCGAAGCTTTCTTT.

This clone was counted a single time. Here the CDR3 DNA reads TGTGCCAGCTCACCGCTTAGTGGCAATCAGCCCCAGCATTTT. It specifies CASSPLSGNQPQHF. The chain recombines TRBV18 with TRBJ1-5; D is uncertain. V was cut by 3 bases and J by 2 bases, with 8 bases left in between. The CDR3 contains 14 residues. Germline V gene data show CDR1 as KGHSH and CDR2 as LQKENI.